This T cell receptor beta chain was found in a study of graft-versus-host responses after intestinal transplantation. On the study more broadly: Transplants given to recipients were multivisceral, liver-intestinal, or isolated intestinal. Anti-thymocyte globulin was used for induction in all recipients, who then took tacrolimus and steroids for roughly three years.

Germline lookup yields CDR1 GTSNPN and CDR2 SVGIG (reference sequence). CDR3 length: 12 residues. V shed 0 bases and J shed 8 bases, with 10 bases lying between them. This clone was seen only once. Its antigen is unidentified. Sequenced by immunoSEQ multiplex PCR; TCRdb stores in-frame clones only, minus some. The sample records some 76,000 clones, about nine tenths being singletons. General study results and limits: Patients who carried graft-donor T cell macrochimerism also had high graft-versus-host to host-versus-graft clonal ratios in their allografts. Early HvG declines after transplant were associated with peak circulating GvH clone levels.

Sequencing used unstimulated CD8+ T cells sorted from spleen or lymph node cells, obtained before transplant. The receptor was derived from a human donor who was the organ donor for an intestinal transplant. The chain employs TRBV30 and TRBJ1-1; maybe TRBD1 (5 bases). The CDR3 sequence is CAWSVHQGEAFF. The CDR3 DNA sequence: TGTGCCTGGAGTGTACATCAGGGAGAAGCTTTCTTT.